This TCR beta chain was sequenced for a study of cytomegalovirus exposure and HLA in healthy donors. Study-wide findings and caveats: A likely sequencing artifact accounted for one observed cluster of highly shared sequence variants.

The primer mix had 60 Vbeta and 13 Jbeta primers. The assay was immunoSEQ multiplex PCR, and TCRdb's table has in-frame clones only and misses some. The sample has under 130,000 clones, approximately 11% seen once. This clone was counted between two and nine times. Its antigen is undetermined. There are 17 residues in the CDR3. Germline V gene data show CDR1 as SEHNR and CDR2 as FQNEAQ (reference sequence). Trimming at V came to 1 base and at J to 2 bases, leaving 10 bases not matched to a gene. The sequencing sample was made of PBMCs. The TCR sequence derives from a man aged 35 to 55 in good health and CMV-seropositive. The V call is TRBV7-9, the J call TRBJ2-5, with 7 positions matching TRBD2. The CDR3 loop reads CASSLGASSGSQETQYF. Here the CDR3 DNA reads TGTGCCAGCAGCTTAGGAGCGAGTAGCGGGTCACAAGAGACCCAGTACTTC.